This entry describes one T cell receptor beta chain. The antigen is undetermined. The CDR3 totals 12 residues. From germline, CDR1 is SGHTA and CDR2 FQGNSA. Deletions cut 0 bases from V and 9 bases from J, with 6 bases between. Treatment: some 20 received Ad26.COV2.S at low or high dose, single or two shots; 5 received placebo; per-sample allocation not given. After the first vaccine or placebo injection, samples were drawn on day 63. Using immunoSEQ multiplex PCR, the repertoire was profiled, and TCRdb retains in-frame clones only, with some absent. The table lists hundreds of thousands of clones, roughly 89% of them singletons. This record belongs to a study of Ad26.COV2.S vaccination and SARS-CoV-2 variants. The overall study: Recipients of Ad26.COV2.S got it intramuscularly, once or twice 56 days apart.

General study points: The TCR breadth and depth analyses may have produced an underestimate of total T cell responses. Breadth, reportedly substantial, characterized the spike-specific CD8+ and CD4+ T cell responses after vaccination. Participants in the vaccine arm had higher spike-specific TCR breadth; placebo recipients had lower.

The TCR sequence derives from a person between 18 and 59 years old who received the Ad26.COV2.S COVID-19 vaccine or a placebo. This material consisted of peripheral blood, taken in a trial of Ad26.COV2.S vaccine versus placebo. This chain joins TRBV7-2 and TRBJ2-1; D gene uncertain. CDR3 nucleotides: TGTGCCAGCAGCTTAGCGGGCGGTGAGCAGTTCTTC. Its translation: CASSLAGGEQFF. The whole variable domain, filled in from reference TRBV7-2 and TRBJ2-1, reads GAGVSQSPSNKVTEKGKDVELRCDPISGHTALYWYRQSLGQGLEFLIYFQGNSAPDKSGLPSDRFSAERTGGSVSTLTIQRTQQEDSAVYLCASSLAGGEQFFGPGTRLTVL.